Below, 3 T cell receptor beta chains from the same sample are listed, as sequenced in a study of blood T cell repertoires in COVID-19. Generated by immunoSEQ multiplex PCR, the TCRdb table keeps only in-frame clones and is missing some. The sample has 220,000 or so clones, 90% seen once. Sequenced sample: PBMCs or T cells enriched from blood (not recorded which). The receptors come from a man aged 25 to 45 who had been exposed to COVID-19.

V gene TRBV10-3 combines with J gene TRBJ1-2, with a tentative D call TRBD1 (5 bases). The germline CDR1 and CDR2 sequences are ENHRY and SYGVKD. The ends were cut back, 3 bases at V and 8 bases at J, with 13 bases in the middle. CDR3 length: 13 residues. CDR3 bases: TGTGCCATCAGTGAAGACAGCCCTAGAGGCTACACCTTC. Protein: CAISEDSPRGYTF.

This clone has just one count. The chain combines TRBV15 with TRBJ1-2; D unclear. Trimming removed 3 bases at V and 4 bases at J, with 9 bases between. The CDR3 is 13 residues long. Germline loops: CDR1 LNHNV, CDR2 YYDKDF (reference sequence). The CDR3 DNA follows: TGTGCCACCAGCAGTTCAGGACTCTATGGCTACACCTTC. It specifies CATSSSGLYGYTF.

This rearrangement joins TRBV5-4 to TRBJ1-6; no definite D call. Germline CDR1 and CDR2: SGHNT and YYREEE (reference sequence). V lost 4 bases and J lost 7, with 12 bases in between. The CDR3 totals 14 residues. The CDR3 nucleotides are TGTGCCAGCAGCGAGCCGGGGAAGAATTCACCCCTCCACTTT. Its protein is CASSEPGKNSPLHF.